These 13 T cell receptor beta chains came from one sample sequenced in a study of shared clonotypes between healthy human individuals. The repertoire was sequenced with immunoSEQ multiplex PCR; TCRdb's copy has only in-frame clones and lacks some. Altogether a few hundred thousand clones are present, about 96% being singletons, with the ten largest covering 0.32%. The source material was memory CD8+ T cells sorted from blood. The subset denotes: CD45RO+ cells pooled with CCR7-negative TemRA cells. These receptors all come from a young man in good health.

The chain couples TRBV6-4 to TRBJ2-7, with TRBD2 matching 8 bases. Unmatched junction bases numbered 10, after V lost 4 bases and J lost 2 bases. CDR1 and CDR2 from the germline V gene are MRHNA and SNTAGT. The CDR3 spans 16 residues. CDR3 in DNA: TGTGCCAGCAGTGGGAATAGGGGACTAGGGCCCTACGAGCAGTACTTC. Translated, it gives CASSGNRGLGPYEQYF.

The rearrangement links TRBV28 to TRBJ2-1, with TRBD1 matching over 9 bases. The CDR3 sequence is 11 residues long. Germline CDR1 and CDR2: MDHEN and SYDVKM. CDR3 amino acids: CGITGGSEQFF. For the CDR3, the DNA is TGTGGGATCACAGGGGGCTCTGAGCAGTTCTTC.

The J gene is TRBJ2-7, the V gene TRBV28; D possibly corresponds to TRBD1 (6 bases). Trimming took 9 bases from V and 0 from J, leaving 15 bases between them. The CDR3 is made up of 14 amino acids. Germline CDR1 is MDHEN and CDR2 is SYDVKM. The DNA for the CDR3 is TGTGCCAGTAGCCAAGGACAGTCCTCCTACGAGCAGTACTTC. Residues: CASSQGQSSYEQYF.

This chain joins TRBV7-9 and TRBJ1-2, with a tentative D call TRBD1 (6 bases). This CDR3 is 12 amino acids long. CDR1 SEHNR and CDR2 FQNEAQ come from the germline V gene (reference sequence). V lost 5 bases and J lost 7, with 11 bases in between. CDR3 loop: CASSHRDRGYTF. CDR3 in DNA: TGTGCCAGCAGCCACAGGGATCGTGGCTACACCTTC.

About this clone: Distinct nucleotide sequences in the sample also encode this CDR3. The CDR3 is CASSLKSNQPQHF. DNA of the CDR3: TGTGCCAGCAGTTTAAAGAGCAATCAGCCCCAGCATTTT. This rearrangement joins TRBV27 to TRBJ1-5; D is uncertain. The CDR3 covers 13 residues. V dropped 2 bases and J dropped 1 base, with 3 bases sitting between them. The germline CDR1 and CDR2 sequences are MNHEY and SMNVEV (reference sequence).

This clone was counted a single time. The rearrangement links TRBV7-9 to TRBJ2-1, with 10 bases lining up with TRBD2. The ends lost 0 bases at V and 6 bases at J; junction bases unmatched: 5. CDR1 and CDR2 from the germline V gene are SEHNR and FQNEAQ (reference sequence). The CDR3 is 16 residues long. The CDR3 is CASSLARTSGPNEQFF. CDR3 sequence (DNA): TGTGCCAGCAGCTTAGCCAGGACTAGCGGCCCCAATGAGCAGTTCTTC.

The chain combines TRBV27 with TRBJ2-1, with 9 positions matching TRBD2. Losses at the gene ends were 6 bases for V and 2 bases for J; bases not matched to a gene: 5. The CDR3 covers 15 residues. The V gene's germline CDR1 is MNHEY and CDR2 SMNVEV (reference sequence). DNA for the CDR3: TGTGCCAGCAGCCCTGGGACTAGCCCCTACAATGAGCAGTTCTTC. Its translation: CASSPGTSPYNEQFF.

The V gene is TRBV4-2, the J gene TRBJ2-2; D gene uncertain. The CDR3 consists of 12 residues. The V end lost 4 bases, the J end lost 7 bases, and 7 bases lay between the germline ends. In germline, CDR1 is LGHNA, CDR2 YNFKEQ. The CDR3 spells CASSREYGELFF. For the CDR3, the DNA is TGTGCCAGCAGCCGCGAGTACGGGGAGCTGTTTTTT.

The genes are TRBV6-1 and TRBJ2-6; unclear D gene. Trimming took off 5 bases at V and 0 bases at J, with 8 bases between the two ends. The CDR3 contains 15 residues. Germline lookup yields CDR1 MNHNS and CDR2 SASEGT. This chain's CDR3 is CASSPHISGANVLTF. CDR3 nucleotides: TGTGCCAGCAGTCCCCACATCTCTGGGGCCAACGTCCTGACTTTC.

The V gene is TRBV20-1, the J gene TRBJ2-3; D not certain. The CDR3 is made up of 10 amino acids. Trimming shortened V by 6 bases and J by 7 bases, and 8 bases separated the two germline ends. Germline V gene lookup returns CDR1 DFQATT and CDR2 SNEGSKA (reference sequence). Here the CDR3 reads CSAVVNTQYF. CDR3 sequence (DNA): TGCAGTGCGGTAGTAAATACGCAGTATTTT.

The rearrangement links TRBV30 to TRBJ2-5; D unclear. The CDR3 extends over 13 amino acids. Trimming stripped 2 bases from V and 1 base from J, with 8 bases between. Germline V gene data show CDR1 as GTSNPN and CDR2 as SVGIG (reference sequence). CDR3 bases: TGTGCCTGGAGTTCTATTGGCCAAGAGACCCAGTACTTC. This codes for CAWSSIGQETQYF.

This clone was observed once. This chain uses TRBV29-1 with TRBJ2-2; weak D call: TRBD2 (5 bases). Trimming stripped 5 bases from V and 7 bases from J, with 14 bases between. The CDR3 contains 13 residues. Germline CDR1 and CDR2: SQVTM and ANQGSEA. The CDR3 bases are TGCAGCGTTCAAAGAGGGTTGATCGGGGAGCTGTTTTTT. Protein sequence: CSVQRGLIGELFF.

This clone was found once. This chain uses TRBV7-9 with TRBJ2-2, with D possibly matching TRBD1 (7 bases). CDR1 SEHNR and CDR2 FQNEAQ come from the germline V gene (reference sequence). CDR3 size: 12 residues. V lost 10 bases, J lost 7 bases, and 13 bases lay in between. CDR3 DNA: TGTGCCACCACAGGGGAGGTCGGGGAGCTGTTTTTT. Translated, it gives CATTGEVGELFF.